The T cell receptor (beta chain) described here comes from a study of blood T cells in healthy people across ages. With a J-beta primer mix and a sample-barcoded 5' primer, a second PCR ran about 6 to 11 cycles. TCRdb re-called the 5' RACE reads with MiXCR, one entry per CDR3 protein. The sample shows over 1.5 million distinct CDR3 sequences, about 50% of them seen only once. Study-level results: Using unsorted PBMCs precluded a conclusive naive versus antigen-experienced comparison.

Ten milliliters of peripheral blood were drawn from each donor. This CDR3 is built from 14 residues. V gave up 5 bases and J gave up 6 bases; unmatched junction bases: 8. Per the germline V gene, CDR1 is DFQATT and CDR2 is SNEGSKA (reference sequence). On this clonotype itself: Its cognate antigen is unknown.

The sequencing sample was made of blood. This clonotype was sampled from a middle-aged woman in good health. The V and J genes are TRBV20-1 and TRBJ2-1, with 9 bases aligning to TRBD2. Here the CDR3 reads CSAPIAGVGNEQFF. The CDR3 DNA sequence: TGCAGTGCTCCGATAGCGGGAGTGGGCAATGAGCAGTTCTTC.